This T cell receptor beta chain was found in a study of T cell responses to AZD1222 COVID-19 vaccine. Study-level background: Recipients boosted at about 4 weeks or about 12 weeks are pooled.

V was cut by 1 base and J by 3 bases, with 12 bases left in between. Germline V gives CDR1 SGHDT, CDR2 YYEEEE. This CDR3 is 15 amino acids long. Notes on the study in general: Nearly half of spike-specific TCRs reportedly target variant regions that are unmutated in the B.1.351 and B.1.1.7 variants. Donor demographics were predominantly white British with a female majority; clonal diversity may be underestimated.

Turning to this clone: Its antigen is undetermined.

The repertoire was sequenced with immunoSEQ multiplex PCR; TCRdb's copy has only in-frame clones and lacks some. The sample yields more than 110,000 clones, about 92% seen once. The source was peripheral blood, collected on day 0 of AZD1222 vaccination. The genes are TRBV5-6 and TRBJ2-3; D might be TRBD1 (6 bases). The clonotype was recovered from an adult in good health. CDR3 residues: CASSLTGIETDTQYF. The CDR3 DNA reads as TGTGCCAGCAGCTTGACAGGGATAGAGACAGATACGCAGTATTTT.